The 10 T cell receptor beta chains presented below share a single source sample, sequenced in a study of blood T cell repertoires in COVID-19. The data were produced by immunoSEQ multiplex PCR, yet TCRdb's version contains in-frame clones alone and is incomplete. The repertoire holds 95,000 to 130,000 clones, with 75% to 90% as singletons. What was sequenced was peripheral blood. The origin of the receptors is a man aged 25-45 years with acute or convalescent COVID-19.

The chain combines TRBV5-1 with TRBJ1-1; the match to TRBD1 covers 8 bases. This CDR3 contains 15 residues. The V and J ends lost 4 bases and 3 bases, in that order; junction bases with no gene match: 8. The V gene's germline CDR1 is SGHRS and CDR2 YFSETQ. CDR3 coding DNA: TGCGCCAGCAGCCTAGGACAGGGTTGGGACACTGAAGCTTTCTTT. Translating gives CASSLGQGWDTEAFF.

The CDR3 loop is CASSTGLAGGTDTQYF. The CDR3 nucleotides read TGTGCCAGCAGCACGGGACTAGCGGGGGGGACAGATACGCAGTATTTT. This rearrangement joins TRBV4-2 to TRBJ2-3, with 16 bases that match TRBD2. The V gene's germline CDR1 is LGHNA and CDR2 YNFKEQ. Germline trimming cut 5 bases from V and 3 bases from J; bases unmatched to any gene: 2. CDR3 length: 16 residues.

This sequence joins TRBV5-6 and TRBJ1-6, with 7 positions matching TRBD1. This CDR3 spans 14 amino acids. Germline lookup yields CDR1 SGHDT and CDR2 YYEEEE. V trimming: 3 bases; J trimming: 4 bases; junction bases outside the gene matches: 1. CDR3 nucleotide sequence: TGTGCCAGCAGCTCCAGGGGGTATAATTCACCCCTCCACTTT. Translating it yields CASSSRGYNSPLHF.

The chain employs TRBV5-1 and TRBJ2-1, with D tentatively TRBD1 (5 bases). Germline CDR1 is SGHRS and CDR2 is YFSETQ. Trimming removed 2 bases at V and 2 bases at J, with 8 bases between. The CDR3 is 14 amino acids. In nucleotides, the CDR3 is TGCGCCAGCAGCTTAAGCAGGGCCTACAATGAGCAGTTCTTC. As protein: CASSLSRAYNEQFF.

This clone was counted once. This chain connects TRBV15 to TRBJ2-5, with D maybe TRBD2 (5 bases). The V and J ends lost 10 bases and 9 bases respectively, with 12 bases between them. The germline V gene has CDR1 LNHNV and CDR2 YYDKDF (reference sequence). The CDR3 loop spans 10 amino acids. CDR3 residues: CAIGAAPQYF. CDR3 DNA sequence: TGTGCCATCGGAGCGGCGCCCCAGTACTTC.

CDR3 residues: CASSQDLDMTTGNTIYF. In DNA, the CDR3 is TGTGCCAGCAGCCAAGATCTTGATATGACAACTGGAAACACCATATATTTT. This sequence joins TRBV3-1 (or the pseudogene TRBV3-2) and TRBJ1-3; D gene uncertain. The CDR3 consists of 17 residues. In germline, CDR1 is LGHDT, CDR2 YNNKEL (reference sequence). Trimming removed 0 bases from V and 2 bases from J, with 14 bases in between.

The chain has TRBV4-1 and TRBJ1-2; weak D call: TRBD1 (5 bases). CDR1 is MGHRA, CDR2 YSYEKL, per germline. The CDR3 covers 15 residues. The germline V and J ends were trimmed by 0 bases and 6 bases, with 14 bases remaining between them. The CDR3: CASSQDIRDWDGYTF. The CDR3 DNA is TGCGCCAGCAGCCAAGATATCAGGGATTGGGATGGCTACACCTTC.

V is TRBV27 and J is TRBJ2-1, with 10 bases aligning to TRBD2. The CDR3 runs 14 residues. V lost 6 bases, J lost 3 bases, and 2 bases stayed unmatched. Germline CDR1 reads MNHEY; CDR2 reads SMNVEV (reference sequence). This CDR3 reads CASSLAGVYNEQFF. In nucleotides, the CDR3 is TGTGCCAGCAGCCTAGCGGGGGTCTACAATGAGCAGTTCTTC.

This sequence joins TRBV27 and TRBJ2-7; 7 bases align to TRBD2. V trimming: 4 bases; J trimming: 1 base; junction bases outside the gene matches: 10. Germline CDR1 MNHEY, CDR2 SMNVEV (reference sequence). This CDR3 spans 16 amino acids. The CDR3 loop is CASSCCWDYNSYEQYV. CDR3 coding DNA: TGTGCCAGCAGTTGTTGTTGGGACTATAATTCCTACGAGCAGTACGTC.

The J gene is TRBJ1-1, the V gene TRBV12-3 or TRBV12-4; no clear D. The ends were cut back, 2 bases at V and 7 bases at J, with 5 bases in the middle. The CDR3 consists of 11 residues. Here the CDR3 reads CASSLSSEAFF. Written as DNA, the CDR3 is TGTGCCAGCAGTTTAAGTAGTGAAGCTTTCTTT.